This TCR beta chain stems from a study of blood T cell repertoires in COVID-19. Germline V gene lookup returns CDR1 SGHAT and CDR2 FQNNGV. V gave up 5 bases and J gave up 4 bases, with 24 bases separating them. The CDR3 totals 18 residues. Cohorts were determined from participant-reported clinical history. In Cohort 3, a recovered donor had either two negative PCRs, clearance, or symptom resolution. Per the study methods: Reference gene primer amplification in the assay estimated nucleated cell counts. The data were produced by immunoSEQ multiplex PCR, yet TCRdb's version contains in-frame clones alone and is incomplete. That table supplies the V and J calls and clone size; D and trimming were determined from the DNA. The data show around 150,000 clones, about 88% seen once.

The sequenced material came from PBMCs or T cells enriched from blood (not recorded which). This chain connects TRBV11-2 to TRBJ1-3, with D perhaps matching TRBD1 (6 bases). The sequence derives from a man in his forties or fifties who had recovered from COVID-19. CDR3 DNA: TGTGCCAGCAGCCCTATGATCTCCCGGGGGGCTTCGGGAAACACCATATATTTT. Encoded protein: CASSPMISRGASGNTIYF.